The TCR beta chain described here comes from a study of CD8+CD57+ T cells in acquired aplastic anemia. For the study at large: DNA from sorted CD4+ and CD8+ cells averaged roughly 3.2 ug. Study observations and caveats: Found in both controls and patients were almost 30 CD8+ CDR3 sequences. Patients did not significantly differ from controls in CD8+ Simpson's diversity.

Comments on this clonotype: The antigen is undetermined. One end of the junction is discordant with germline, which a read error may explain.

The germline CDR1 and CDR2 sequences are SSHAT and FNYEAQ (reference sequence). This CDR3 is built from 16 residues. Genomic DNA acted as the template from which TCR beta VDJ combination and CDR3 sequence profiling were carried out. TCRdb fed the reads into MiXCR, producing one record per CDR3 protein. The profile shows some 290,000 distinct CDR3 sequences, roughly 50% of them singletons. The sample was sorted CD4+, CD8+, or CD8+CD57+ T cells (not recorded which) from PBMCs. V and J are TRBV7-7 and TRBJ2-5, with D perhaps matching TRBD2 (5 bases). The source is a human donor with severe aplastic anemia or a healthy control (not recorded which). The CDR3 here is CASSPALTGEQETQYF. The CDR3 nucleotides are TGTGCTAGCAGTCCCGCGCTCACCGGGGAGCAAGAGACCCAGTACTTC.